The T cell receptor beta chain described here comes from a study of CD8+ T cells in alopecia areata. Overall study findings and caveats: Among the cells sequenced in scalp samples are also the resident alphabeta T cells of normal skin.

A note on this clone: Its antigen is still unknown.

Germline V gene data show CDR1 as SGHTA and CDR2 as FQGNSA. The CDR3 spans 17 residues. V shed 5 bases, J shed 0 bases, and the junction held 11 bases outside the gene matches. Investigators isolated RNA and reverse transcribed it into cDNA to act as the sequencing template. Some clones are missing from TCRdb's copy, which holds only in-frame ones; the method was immunoSEQ multiplex PCR. The sample includes about 110,000 clones, 45% to 60% of them seen just once. The chain is built from TRBV7-2 and TRBJ2-3, with 7 nucleotides matching TRBD2. Material for sequencing was NKG2D-low CD8+ T cells sorted from blood. The TCR sequence derives from a human donor with alopecia areata. The CDR3 bases are TGTGCCAGCAGCCTCCCGTTAGCGGGCCCTAGCACAGATACGCAGTATTTT. Its protein product is CASSLPLAGPSTDTQYF. Supplemented by reference TRBV7-2 and TRBJ2-3, the full variable domain reads GAGVSQSPSNKVTEKGKDVELRCDPISGHTALYWYRQSLGQGLEFLIYFQGNSAPDKSGLPSDRFSAERTGGSVSTLTIQRTQQEDSAVYLCASSLPLAGPSTDTQYFGPGTRLTVL.